This TCR beta chain was recorded in a study of shared clonotypes between healthy human individuals (dated by TCRdb to about 2020). A note on the overall study: Three men and a couple of women, aged 18 to 49 years, made up the cohort. For each donor, CD4 naive and CD4 memory were each run on three plates, CD8 naive on two plates, and CD8 memory on one plate. Blood TCR repertoires of five healthy adults were deeply sequenced to estimate repertoire size and the extent of clonotype sharing between individuals. Libraries were prepared and TCR repertoires were sequenced by different laboratories using diverse techniques, in order to increase sequencing depth and limit assay-specific biases. Per donor, leukapheresis produced somewhere between about 0.94 and 9.5 billion PBMCs.

Paper-wide results and their limitations: Only blood was sampled, and tissue TCR repertoires likely differ from those in blood. About 5% of naive CD4, roughly 3.6% of naive CD8, 2.3% of memory CD4, and less than 0.45% of memory CD8 clonotypes were shared across a handful of donors. Larger estimated clonotype richness was generally found for naive subsets than for memory subsets. Because the study included a small number of donors, the genetic and exposure-history diversity represented was limited. Even with the large sequencing depth, rarefaction of the sorted-subset datasets indicated that sequencing was incomplete. Clonotypes shared by all four sorted-subset donors showed higher generation probabilities than non-shared clonotypes. Pairwise subsampling led to the expectation that sequencing depth would affect the degree of clonotype sharing among donors.

The donors were healthy, HIV-negative adults who had no recently reported acute infections or vaccinations. All donors were Caucasian adults living in Nashville, Tennessee, USA. CD4+ T cells were enriched by magnetic negative selection; naive cells were then positively selected on CD45RA, and the negative fraction formed the memory subset. Blood was obtained by leukapheresis, after which PBMCs were separated by Ficoll-Histopaque density gradient centrifugation and cryopreserved in liquid nitrogen vapor phase. Analytical flow cytometry was used to check the purity and quantity of each magnetically sorted T cell population. From each sorted fraction, genomic DNA was isolated and quantified by UV absorbance on a Nanodrop 2000c. In this sample, this clone turned up once. Its binding antigen is unknown. Per-base qualities were not stored, and no clone one base away is much larger. Using the deep immunoSEQ assay, TCR CDR3 regions were amplified from genomic DNA by multiplex PCR. Extracted genomic DNA from each cell subset was distributed evenly across all wells of several immunoSEQ 96-well plates, and each plate was treated as a replicate. For sorted subsets, each replicate PCR was loaded with about 0.2 ug genomic DNA, equivalent to about 33,000 T cell genomes. Purified libraries were measured with a Qubit 3.0 fluorometer, size-checked on a Bioanalyzer 2100, and measured again with the KAPA Library Quantification kit. Every immunoSEQ 96-well plate was sequenced on a dedicated single-read 150-cycle Illumina NextSeq 550 flow cell. Regarding the original processing steps: Because only junctional sequences without quality scores were contained in the immunoSEQ output, filtering matching that applied to full-length reads could not be performed. To assign V/J genes and CDR3, sequences were annotated using PyIR, a Python wrapper for IgBLAST v1.9, with IMGT germline references. Any read was removed if the V/J assignment was weak (E-value above 1e-6), the CDR3 was missing, or the read contained stop codons, out-of-frame junctions, or ambiguous translated residues. V3J clonotypes were defined by identical inferred V gene, J gene, and CDR3 amino acid sequence. Percentage overlap between repertoires was computed as shared unique clonotypes divided by the size of the smaller repertoire. RTK rarefaction, the Chao1 estimator, and Recon v2.1 estimates of unobserved clonotypes were used to assess repertoire richness. For all TCRbeta clonotypes obtained by the gDNA method from a few donors, generation probabilities were computed with OLGA. As stored in TCRdb, this immuneACCESS dataset retains in-frame rearrangements with V and J assigned. A fraction of the clones does not appear; measured against another copy, unresolved V genes explain less than half of the discrepancy, and the remainder lacks a known reason. V and J calls and clone size come straight from that table; D and trimming were deduced from the DNA. The sample includes 950,000 to 1,300,000 clones, with about 75% observed a single time. The top ten clones comprise about 1.4% of the sample.

The sequence was collected from a man younger than 30 in good health. Sequenced material: memory CD4+ T cells sorted from blood. Reading the label with the study, this specimen's cell subset or site is: CD45RA-negative fraction.

CDR3 region: CSRPNQETQYF. The nucleotide sequence reads as follows: TGCAGTCGACCGAACCAAGAGACCCAGTACTTC. The rearranged segments are TRBV20-1 and TRBJ2-5; the D gene identity is not certain. The CDR3 starts with the cysteine, ends with the phenylalanine, and has 11 residues. Only the CDR3 DNA stays, 33 bases, in frame from base 1. Trimming costs V 8 bases and J 0 bases, and their ends lie 7 bases apart. The germline V gene (reference sequence) yields DFQATT for CDR1 and SNEGSKA for CDR2.